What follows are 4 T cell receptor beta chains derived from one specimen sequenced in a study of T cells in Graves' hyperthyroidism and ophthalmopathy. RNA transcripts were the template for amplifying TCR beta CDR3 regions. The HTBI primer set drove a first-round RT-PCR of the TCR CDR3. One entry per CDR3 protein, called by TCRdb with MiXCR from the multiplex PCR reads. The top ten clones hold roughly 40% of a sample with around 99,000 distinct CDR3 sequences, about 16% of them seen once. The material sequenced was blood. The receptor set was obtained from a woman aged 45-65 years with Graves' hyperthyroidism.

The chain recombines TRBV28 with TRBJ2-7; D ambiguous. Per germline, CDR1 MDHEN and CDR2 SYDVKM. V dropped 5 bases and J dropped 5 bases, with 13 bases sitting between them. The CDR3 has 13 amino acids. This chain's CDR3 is CASSPPKGHEQYF. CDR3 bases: TGTGCCAGCAGTCCACCTAAAGGCCACGAGCAGTACTTC. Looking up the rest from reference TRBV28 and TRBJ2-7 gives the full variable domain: DVKVTQSSRYLVKRTGEKVFLECVQDMDHENMFWYRQDPGLGLRLIYFSYDVKMKEKGDIPEGYSVSREKKERFSLILESASTNQTSMYLCASSPPKGHEQYFGPGTRLTVT.

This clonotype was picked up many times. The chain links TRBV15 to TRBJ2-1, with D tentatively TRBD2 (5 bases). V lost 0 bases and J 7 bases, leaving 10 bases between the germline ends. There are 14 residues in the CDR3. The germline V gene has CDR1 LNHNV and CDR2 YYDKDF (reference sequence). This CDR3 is CATSRDPSLNEQFF. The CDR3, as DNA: TGTGCCACCAGCAGAGACCCTAGCTTGAATGAGCAGTTCTTC.

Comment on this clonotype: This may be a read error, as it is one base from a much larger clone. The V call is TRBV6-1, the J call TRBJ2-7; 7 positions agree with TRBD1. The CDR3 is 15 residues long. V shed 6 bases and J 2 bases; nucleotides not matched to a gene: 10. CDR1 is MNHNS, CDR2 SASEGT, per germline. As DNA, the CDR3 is TGTGCCAGCAGCAAAACAGGGGTTTTCCCCTACGAGCAGTACTTC. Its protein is CASSKTGVFPYEQYF.

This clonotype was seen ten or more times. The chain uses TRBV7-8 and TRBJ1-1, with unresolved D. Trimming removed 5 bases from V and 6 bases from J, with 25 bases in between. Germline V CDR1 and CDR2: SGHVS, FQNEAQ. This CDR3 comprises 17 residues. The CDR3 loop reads CASSAVSRATSRAEAFF. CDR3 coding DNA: TGTGCCAGCAGCGCCGTTAGTAGGGCAACTTCAAGAGCTGAAGCTTTCTTT.